Listed below are T cell receptor beta chains from one sample, sequenced in a study of cytomegalovirus exposure and HLA in healthy donors. This table comes from immunoSEQ multiplex PCR, and its TCRdb copy is limited to in-frame clones, with some not included. Of about 140,000 clones listed, about 80% are singletons. What was sequenced was PBMCs. The receptors shown here come from a man aged 40-55 years in good health and CMV-seronegative. CDR3s include the opening cysteine and the closing phenylalanine or tryptophan. The D gene is left open where the match is weak. Expanded clones are given a class, and other clones once, few, many or no size at all.

j_gene	len	abundance	d_gene	v_gene	CDR3aa	CDR3nt
TRBJ2-1	18	-	TRBD2	TRBV7-9	CASSLDLRGALPRDEQFF	TGTGCCAGCAGCTTAGACTTGCGGGGGGCCCTACCTCGGGATGAGCAGTTCTTC
TRBJ2-7	15	-	TRBD1	TRBV6-5	CASSSIRDRGPEQYF	TGTGCCAGCAGTTCCATCCGGGACAGGGGCCCAGAGCAGTACTTC
TRBJ2-6	17	-	-	TRBV5-6	CASSLGSSIYGANVLTF	TGTGCCAGCAGCTTGGGGAGCAGTATCTATGGGGCCAACGTCCTGACTTTC
TRBJ1-1	14	-	TRBD1	TRBV19	CASSIQGGDTEAFF	TGTGCCAGTAGTATACAGGGGGGCGATACTGAAGCTTTCTTT
TRBJ1-2	13	-	-	TRBV2	CASRREQYYGYTF	TGTGCCAGCAGACGGGAACAGTACTATGGCTACACCTTC
TRBJ1-2	17	-	TRBD1	TRBV7-3	CASSLTMAGGANYGYTF	TGTGCCAGCAGCTTAACGATGGCAGGGGGAGCTAACTATGGCTACACCTTC
TRBJ2-3	18	-	TRBD2	TRBV4-2	CASSQVDSGGRSTDTQYF	TGTGCCAGCAGCCAAGTGGATAGCGGGGGTCGAAGTACAGATACGCAGTATTTT
TRBJ2-3	15	-	-	TRBV2	CASSAGGLSTDTQYF	TGTGCCAGCAGTGCCGGGGGACTTAGCACAGATACGCAGTATTTT
TRBJ2-1	16	-	TRBD2	TRBV27	CASSTTSGGAYNEQFF	TGTGCCAGCAGTACGACTAGCGGGGGGGCCTACAATGAGCAGTTCTTC
TRBJ2-1	16	-	TRBD1	TRBV10-3	CAISEYDRGPTNEQFF	TGTGCCATCAGTGAGTACGACAGGGGACCCACTAATGAGCAGTTCTTC
TRBJ1-1	13	-	TRBD1	TRBV6-4	CASSGGTGSSTFF	TGTGCCAGCAGTGGGGGGACAGGGAGCTCTACTTTCTTT
TRBJ2-2	14	-	-	TRBV10-1	CASSNPGLPRELFF	TGCGCCAGCAGTAACCCGGGACTCCCAAGGGAGCTGTTTTTT
TRBJ2-7	15	-	TRBD2	TRBV10-2	CASSEVAGGLYEQYF	TGCGCCAGCAGTGAGGTAGCGGGGGGGCTTTACGAGCAGTACTTC
TRBJ1-4	15	-	-	TRBV2	CASSEASQGYEKLFF	TGTGCCAGCAGTGAAGCTAGCCAGGGATATGAAAAACTGTTTTTT
TRBJ2-7	18	-	TRBD1	TRBV5-1	CASSLDGRGRGASYEQYF	TGCGCCAGCAGCTTGGACGGCAGGGGGCGCGGAGCTTCCTACGAGCAGTACTTC
TRBJ2-1	15	-	TRBD2	TRBV5-4	CASSLLGTSDNEQFF	TGTGCCAGCAGCTTACTCGGGACTAGCGACAATGAGCAGTTCTTC
TRBJ2-5	14	-	TRBD1	TRBV19	CASRQGADQETQYF	TGTGCCAGCAGACAGGGGGCGGACCAAGAGACCCAGTACTTC
TRBJ2-7	14	-	TRBD1	TRBV5-1	CASSTTGGDYEQYF	TGCGCCAGCAGCACGACAGGGGGGGACTACGAGCAGTACTTC
TRBJ2-6	17	-	-	TRBV7-6	CASSSGVAASGANVLTF	TGTGCCAGCAGCTCCGGCGTAGCAGCCTCTGGGGCCAACGTCCTGACTTTC
TRBJ2-3	18	-	TRBD1	TRBV12-5	CASGLPYFDRGGTDTQYF	TGTGCTAGTGGTTTGCCATACTTCGACAGGGGGGGCACAGATACGCAGTATTTT
TRBJ2-3	16	-	TRBD2	TRBV7-8	CASSLIRAGGPDTQYF	TGTGCCAGCAGCTTAATAAGGGCGGGAGGGCCAGATACGCAGTATTTT
TRBJ2-2	16	-	-	TRBV5-1	CASSQSTADGPGELFF	TGCGCCAGCAGCCAATCGACAGCAGACGGGCCCGGGGAGCTGTTTTTT
TRBJ2-1	16	once	-	TRBV18	CASSPPVERSYNEQFF	TGTGCCAGCTCACCACCGGTGGAGAGGAGTTACAATGAGCAGTTCTTC
TRBJ1-6	15	-	-	TRBV21-1	CASTEKAGGGSPLHF	TGTGCCAGCACCGAAAAGGCGGGGGGCGGTTCACCCCTCCACTTT
TRBJ1-1	14	-	-	TRBV11-2	CASRDSFMNTEAFF	TGTGCCAGCAGGGACAGCTTTATGAACACTGAAGCTTTCTTT
TRBJ2-1	12	-	-	TRBV18	CASSPEGNEQFF	TGTGCCAGCTCACCAGAGGGAAATGAGCAGTTCTTC
TRBJ2-3	16	-	TRBD2	TRBV4-2	CASSQDRGLAGDTQYF	TGTGCCAGCAGCCAAGATCGGGGACTAGCGGGAGATACGCAGTATTTT
TRBJ2-3	15	few	-	TRBV7-9	CSSSPRTTSTDTQYF	TGTTCCAGCAGCCCAAGGACAACTAGCACAGATACGCAGTATTTT
TRBJ1-6	15	-	TRBD1	TRBV4-1	CASSQGGQGNSPLHF	TGCGCCAGCAGCCAGGGGGGACAGGGTAATTCACCCCTCCACTTT
TRBJ1-2	15	once	-	TRBV4-1	CASSQEGSSYYGYTF	TGCGCCAGCAGCCAAGAGGGCAGTTCATACTATGGCTACACCTTC
TRBJ2-3	15	-	-	TRBV5-1	CASRLTGSAPDTQYF	TGCGCCAGCAGATTGACCGGGAGTGCCCCAGATACGCAGTATTTT
TRBJ2-4	13	-	TRBD2	TRBV2	CAGVGGASNSQYF	TGTGCAGGGGTGGGAGGGGCCTCGAACAGTCAGTACTTC
TRBJ1-2	15	-	-	TRBV4-3	CASSQVFGGDYGYTF	TGCGCCAGCAGCCAAGTATTCGGGGGGGACTATGGCTACACCTTC
TRBJ2-6	15	-	-	TRBV9	CASSVAPSGANVLTF	TGTGCCAGCAGCGTAGCTCCCTCTGGGGCCAACGTCCTGACTTTC
TRBJ2-2	16	-	-	TRBV4-3	CASSQDPSANTGELFF	TGCGCCAGCAGCCAAGATCCCTCAGCGAACACCGGGGAGCTGTTTTTT
TRBJ2-2	15	-	TRBD2	TRBV5-1	CASRSSGENTGELFF	TGCGCCAGCAGGTCTAGCGGGGAAAACACCGGGGAGCTGTTTTTT
TRBJ1-6	15	-	-	TRBV4-1	CASSHTRDTNSPLHF	TGCGCCAGCAGCCACACTCGGGACACAAATTCACCCCTCCACTTT
TRBJ2-1	14	few	TRBD2	TRBV5-1	CASSWGLALDEQFF	TGCGCCAGCAGCTGGGGACTAGCTCTTGATGAGCAGTTCTTC
TRBJ2-7	16	-	-	TRBV6-6	CASRGDLAEPFGEQYF	TGTGCCAGCAGAGGTGATTTAGCGGAGCCATTTGGTGAGCAGTACTTC
TRBJ2-5	14	-	TRBD1	TRBV14	CASASTGGEKTQYF	TGTGCCAGCGCTTCGACAGGGGGCGAGAAGACCCAGTACTTC
TRBJ2-7	13	-	-	TRBV27	CASKLNGGWEQYF	TGTGCCAGCAAACTTAACGGCGGATGGGAGCAGTACTTC
TRBJ2-5	14	few	-	TRBV5-1	CASSFSSLGETQYF	TGCGCCAGCAGCTTCTCTAGCTTGGGAGAGACCCAGTACTTC